This T cell receptor (beta chain) is from a study of blood T cells in healthy people across ages. General study results and limits: A roughly linear fall in TCR beta diversity per million T cells was seen with increasing age.

The germline CDR1 and CDR2 sequences are MNHEY and SMNVEV (reference sequence). V was pared by 6 bases and J by 2 bases, with 7 bases of the junction left unmatched. The CDR3 runs 16 residues. Notes on this clonotype: Its specificity is unknown.

Sample-barcoded 5' priming and a J-beta primer mix drove a second PCR of roughly 6 to 12 cycles. TCRdb re-analysed the 5' RACE reads in MiXCR, keeping a single row per CDR3 protein. The sample includes approximately 670,000 distinct CDR3 sequences, around 43% of them seen just once. Sequencing input: blood. V gene TRBV27 combines with J gene TRBJ2-7, with TRBD2 identical over 13 bases. The receptor was isolated from an elderly man in good health. For the CDR3, the DNA is TGTGCCAGCAGGGTTCGGACTAGCGGGAGCCCCTACGAGCAGTACTTC. This sequence encodes CASRVRTSGSPYEQYF.